These 15 T cell receptor beta chains originate from one sample sequenced in a study of T cells in tuberculosis. Profiled with immunoSEQ multiplex PCR; TCRdb holds only in-frame clones, not every one. In the table there are approximately 57,000 clones, nearly 90% of which are singletons. Cells were sorted from thawed PBMC rested overnight and stained with GMM-loaded CD1B tetramer, viability dye and anti-CD3. The lipid loaded on the CD1B tetramers was C32 glucose monomycolate from Rhodococcus equi. Sequenced material: CD1b-GMM tetramer-negative cells sorted from PBMCs. Receptors were obtained from an adult woman with latent tuberculosis.

V is TRBV7-2 and J is TRBJ2-7, with D perhaps TRBD2 (6 bases). The V end lost 1 base, the J end lost 5 bases, and 12 bases lay between the germline ends. Per the germline V gene, CDR1 is SGHTA and CDR2 is FQGNSA. The CDR3 extends over 14 amino acids. CDR3 in amino acids: CASSLGGRGNEQYF. CDR3 DNA: TGTGCCAGCAGCTTAGGGGGCCGGGGGAACGAGCAGTACTTC. The complete variable domain, with remaining parts taken from reference TRBV7-2 and TRBJ2-7, reads GAGVSQSPSNKVTEKGKDVELRCDPISGHTALYWYRQSLGQGLEFLIYFQGNSAPDKSGLPSDRFSAERTGGSVSTLTIQRTQQEDSAVYLCASSLGGRGNEQYFGPGTRLTVT.

CDR3 sequence (DNA): TGTGCCAGCAGCCCTAGACTAGCATCTAATACGCAGTATTTT. It encodes CASSPRLASNTQYF. The chain uses TRBV6-5 and TRBJ2-3; TRBD2 agrees at 7 bases. Germline CDR1 is MNHEY and CDR2 is SVGAGI. The CDR3 loop spans 14 amino acids. Losses at the gene ends were 6 bases for V and 7 bases for J; bases not matched to a gene: 10.

The rearrangement links TRBV9 to TRBJ1-3, with D possibly TRBD1 on 5 matching bases. Germline V gene sequence: CDR1 SGDLS, CDR2 YYNGEE. V lost 0 bases, J lost 1 base, and 11 bases lay in between. The CDR3 consists of 16 residues. The CDR3 sequence: CASSVVGGVSGNTIYF. The CDR3 nucleotides read TGTGCCAGCAGCGTAGTCGGGGGGGTGTCTGGAAACACCATATATTTT. Complete variable domain (other parts from reference TRBV9 and TRBJ1-3): DSGVTQTPKHLITATGQRVTLRCSPRSGDLSVYWYQQSLDQGLQFLIQYYNGEERAKGNILERFSAQQFPDLHSELNLSSLELGDSALYFCASSVVGGVSGNTIYFGEGSWLTVV.

V is TRBV5-1 and J is TRBJ2-1; D uncertain. V lost 0 bases and J 2 bases, leaving 9 bases between the germline ends. This CDR3 comprises 15 residues. CDR1 is SGHRS, CDR2 YFSETQ, per germline. The CDR3 sequence is CASSLGGLAYNEQFF. CDR3 nucleotide sequence: TGCGCCAGCAGCTTGGGAGGTCTTGCCTACAATGAGCAGTTCTTC. The whole variable domain, filled in from reference TRBV5-1 and TRBJ2-1, reads KAGVTQTPRYLIKTRGQQVTLSCSPISGHRSVSWYQQTPGQGLQFLFEYFSETQRNKGNFPGRFSGRQFSNSRSEMNVSTLELGDSALYLCASSLGGLAYNEQFFGPGTRLTVL.

This clone was found once. This chain joins TRBV6-5 and TRBJ1-1; TRBD1 aligns across 7 bases. Germline V lookup: CDR1 MNHEY, CDR2 SVGAGI. CDR3 length: 13 residues. V shed 6 bases and J 4 bases; nucleotides not matched to a gene: 5. The CDR3 DNA reads as TGTGCCAGCAGCCGACAGGGAACCACTGAAGCTTTCTTT. Encoded protein: CASSRQGTTEAFF.

The V and J genes are TRBV7-2 and TRBJ2-4; no clear D gene. CDR1 is SGHTA and CDR2 is FQGNSA in the germline V gene. The CDR3 length is 16 residues. The V gene lost 0 bases and the J gene lost 0 bases, with 9 bases spanning the gap. In nucleotides, the CDR3 is TGTGCCAGCAGCTTAGCAGCACCTATAGCCAAAAACATTCAGTACTTC. It is translated as CASSLAAPIAKNIQYF.

V usage is TRBV6-5 and J usage is TRBJ1-6; 9 positions agree with TRBD1. CDR3 size: 15 residues. V lost 7 bases and J lost 13; bases outside the gene matches: 14. Germline lookup yields CDR1 MNHEY and CDR2 SVGAGI. DNA of the CDR3: TGTGCCAGCACCCAGACAGGGGGGACTATAGGGCCCCTCCACTTT. Translated, it gives CASTQTGGTIGPLHF.

The chain is built from TRBV5-1 and TRBJ2-1, with 9 bases identical to TRBD1. J gave up 4 bases and V 4 bases, and 12 bases lay outside the gene matches. The CDR3 has 17 amino acids. Germline CDR1 reads SGHRS; CDR2 reads YFSETQ. The CDR3 region has the DNA TGCGCCAGCAGCCGCCTGCCGGGACAGGGAATTTACAATGAGCAGTTCTTC. Its protein product is CASSRLPGQGIYNEQFF.

The rearrangement uses TRBV25-1 and TRBJ2-3, with a possible D match to TRBD1 (6 bases). The V and J ends lost 3 bases and 5 bases respectively, with 12 bases between them. The germline gives CDR1 MGHDK, CDR2 SYGVNS. The CDR3 length is 14 residues. The CDR3 loop reads CASSEGRGRDTQYF. The CDR3 DNA reads TGTGCCAGCAGTGAGGGAAGGGGGAGAGATACGCAGTATTTT.

The CDR3 sequence: CAWSRLAPSTDTQYF. For the CDR3, the DNA is TGTGCCTGGTCCCGACTAGCGCCAAGCACAGATACGCAGTATTTT. The chain couples TRBV30 to TRBJ2-3; TRBD2 agrees at 8 bases. Per the germline V gene, CDR1 is GTSNPN and CDR2 is SVGIG (reference sequence). The CDR3 length is 15 residues. The V segment lost 5 bases and the J segment 0 bases; nucleotides outside the gene matches: 7.

The chain combines TRBV7-9 with TRBJ1-2, with D possibly matching TRBD1 (5 bases). This CDR3 has 14 residues. Germline lookup yields CDR1 SEHNR and CDR2 FQNEAQ (reference sequence). V was shortened by 7 bases and J by 1 base, with 13 bases between the two germline ends. The CDR3 spells CASTFPGGNYGYTF. The CDR3 region has the DNA TGTGCCAGCACCTTCCCGGGGGGTAACTATGGCTACACCTTC.

The chain uses TRBV15 and TRBJ2-3; 8 bases agree with TRBD1. Looked up from germline, CDR1 is LNHNV and CDR2 is YYDKDF (reference sequence). V was pared by 0 bases and J by 13 bases, with 6 bases of the junction left unmatched. CDR3 size: 13 residues. CDR3 DNA sequence: TGTGCCACCAGCAGAGATTCGGCGACAGGGGAGTATTTT. As protein: CATSRDSATGEYF.

The chain recombines TRBV19 with TRBJ1-1, with 7 nucleotides matching TRBD1. Germline CDR1 LNHDA, CDR2 SQIVND (reference sequence). V shed 6 bases and J 7 bases; nucleotides not matched to a gene: 11. CDR3 size: 14 residues. CDR3 nucleotide sequence: TGTGCCAGTAGCGGACCCGGGACAGTCCTTGAAGCTTTCTTT. Its protein product is CASSGPGTVLEAFF.

This chain connects TRBV28 to TRBJ1-2; D gene unclear. Trimming pared 1 base from V and 0 bases from J, leaving 9 bases between. The CDR3 extends over 15 amino acids. Germline V gives CDR1 MDHEN, CDR2 SYDVKM. The CDR3 sequence is CASSLFPLANYGYTF. The DNA for the CDR3 is TGTGCCAGCAGTTTATTCCCCTTAGCTAACTATGGCTACACCTTC.

The chain is built from TRBV15 and TRBJ1-5; D call uncertain. Trimming cost V 3 bases and J 5 bases, with 11 bases left between them. Germline CDR1 reads LNHNV; CDR2 reads YYDKDF (reference sequence). There are 14 residues in the CDR3. The chain's CDR3 is CATSREINDQPQHF. CDR3 nucleotide sequence: TGTGCCACCAGCAGGGAGATTAACGATCAGCCCCAGCATTTT.